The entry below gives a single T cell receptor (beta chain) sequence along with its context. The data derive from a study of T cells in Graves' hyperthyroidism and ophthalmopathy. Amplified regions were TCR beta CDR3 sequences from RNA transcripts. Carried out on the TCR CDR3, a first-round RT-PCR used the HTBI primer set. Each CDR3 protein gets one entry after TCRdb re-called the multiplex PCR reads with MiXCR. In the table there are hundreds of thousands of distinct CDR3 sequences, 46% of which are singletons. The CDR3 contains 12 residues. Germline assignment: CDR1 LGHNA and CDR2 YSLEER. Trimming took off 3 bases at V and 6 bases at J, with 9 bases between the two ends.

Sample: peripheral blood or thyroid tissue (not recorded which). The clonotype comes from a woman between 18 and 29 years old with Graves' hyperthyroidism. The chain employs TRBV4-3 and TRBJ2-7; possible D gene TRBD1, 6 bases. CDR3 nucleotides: TGCGCCAGCAGCCATACAGGGCTCGAGCAGTACTTC. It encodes CASSHTGLEQYF.